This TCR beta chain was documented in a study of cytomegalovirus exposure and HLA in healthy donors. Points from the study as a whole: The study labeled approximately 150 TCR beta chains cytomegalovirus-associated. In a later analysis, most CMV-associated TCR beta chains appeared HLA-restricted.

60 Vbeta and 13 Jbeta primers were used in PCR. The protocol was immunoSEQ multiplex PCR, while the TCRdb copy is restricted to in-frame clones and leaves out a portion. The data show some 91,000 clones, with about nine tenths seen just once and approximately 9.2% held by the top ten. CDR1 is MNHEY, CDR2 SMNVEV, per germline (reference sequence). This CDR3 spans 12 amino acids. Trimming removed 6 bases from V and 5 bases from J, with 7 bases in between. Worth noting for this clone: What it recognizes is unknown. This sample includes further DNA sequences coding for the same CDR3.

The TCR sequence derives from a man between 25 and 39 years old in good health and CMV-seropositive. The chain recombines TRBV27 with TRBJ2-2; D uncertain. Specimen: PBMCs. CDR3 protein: CASSFRTGELFF. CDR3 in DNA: TGTGCCAGCAGCTTTAGAACCGGGGAGCTGTTTTTT.